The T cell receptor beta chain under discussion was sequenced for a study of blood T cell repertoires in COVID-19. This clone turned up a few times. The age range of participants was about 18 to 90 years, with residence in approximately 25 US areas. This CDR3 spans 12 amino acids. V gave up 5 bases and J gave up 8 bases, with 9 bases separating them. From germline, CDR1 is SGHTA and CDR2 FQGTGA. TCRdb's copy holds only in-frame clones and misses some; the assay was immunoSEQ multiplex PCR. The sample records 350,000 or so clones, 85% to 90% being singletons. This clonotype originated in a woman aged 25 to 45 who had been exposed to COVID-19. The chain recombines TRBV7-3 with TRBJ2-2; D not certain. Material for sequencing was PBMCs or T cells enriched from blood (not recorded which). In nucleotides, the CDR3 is TGTGCCAGCAGCCTAGGCAGAGGGGAGCTGTTTTTT. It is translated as CASSLGRGELFF. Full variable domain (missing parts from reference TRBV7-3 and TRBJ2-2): GAGVSQTPSNKVTEKGKYVELRCDPISGHTALYWYRQSLGQGPEFLIYFQGTGAADDSGLPNDRFFAVRPEGSVSTLKIQRTERGDSAVYLCASSLGRGELFFGEGSRLTVL.